The next 24 T cell receptor beta chains were all read from a single sample in a study of shared clonotypes between healthy human individuals. Repertoires were generated with immunoSEQ multiplex PCR, while TCRdb's copy carries only in-frame clones and drops some. Of a few hundred thousand clones in the sample, roughly 70% were seen once. Specimen: memory CD4+ T cells sorted from blood. Noted subset: CD45RA-negative fraction. Receptors were obtained from a man aged 25-45 years in good health.

V is TRBV30 and J is TRBJ1-4, with a possible D match to TRBD1 (5 bases). V was trimmed by 4 bases and J by 5 bases, leaving 23 bases between them. CDR1 is GTSNPN, CDR2 SVGIG, per germline (reference sequence). The CDR3 contains 17 residues. The CDR3 sequence is CAWIAPTRGRANEKLFF. The CDR3 bases are TGTGCCTGGATAGCACCCACACGGGGCAGGGCAAATGAAAAACTGTTTTTT.

V and J are TRBV30 and TRBJ2-6, with 9 bases matching TRBD1. This CDR3 has 17 amino acids. Looked up from germline, CDR1 is GTSNPN and CDR2 is SVGIG (reference sequence). V was pared by 4 bases and J by 0 bases, with 7 bases of the junction left unmatched. CDR3 sequence (DNA): TGTGCCTGGATTACAGGGGGCATGGGCTCTGGGGCCAACGTCCTGACTTTC. This encodes CAWITGGMGSGANVLTF.

This clone was seen a few times. The chain is built from TRBV6-6 and TRBJ1-3, with TRBD1 identical over 7 bases. V shed 10 bases and J 10 bases; nucleotides not matched to a gene: 10. There are 12 residues in the CDR3. CDR1 MNHNY and CDR2 SVGAGI come from the germline V gene (reference sequence). The CDR3 DNA follows: TGTGCCACATCGGGGACAGTGGAGACCATATATTTT. Translated, it gives CATSGTVETIYF.

CDR3 in DNA: TGTGCCAGCAGCCCAAGCGATACAGGGCCAAATACGCAGTATTTT. It codes for CASSPSDTGPNTQYF. This chain joins TRBV11-3 and TRBJ2-3; a weak D match, TRBD1 (6 bases). Germline V CDR1 and CDR2: SGHNT, YENEEA. This CDR3 spans 15 amino acids. V lost 5 bases and J 7 bases, leaving 19 bases between the germline ends.

This rearrangement joins TRBV29-1 to TRBJ2-7; D remains unclear. The CDR3 runs 14 residues. The V end was cut by 5 bases, the J end by 0 bases, with 14 bases between. Germline V CDR1 and CDR2: SQVTM, ANQGSEA. The CDR3 region is CSVLETESSYEQYF. The CDR3 region has the DNA TGCAGCGTTCTCGAGACTGAGAGCTCCTACGAGCAGTACTTC.

V and J are TRBV6-6 and TRBJ2-5; 10 positions match TRBD1. The junction had 5 bases not matched to a gene; V was cut back by 5 bases and J by 5 bases. The CDR3 has 14 amino acids. CDR1 MNHNY and CDR2 SVGAGI come from the germline V gene (reference sequence). The CDR3 is CASSPRQGAETQYF. DNA for the CDR3: TGTGCCAGCAGTCCGCGACAGGGGGCGGAGACCCAGTACTTC.

This clone showed up just once. The rearrangement uses TRBV28 and TRBJ1-3; 8 bases agree with TRBD1. CDR3 length: 15 amino acids. The J segment lost 3 bases and the V segment lost 2 bases, leaving 3 bases of the junction unmatched. CDR1 is MDHEN, CDR2 SYDVKM, per germline. As DNA, the CDR3 is TGTGCCAGCAGTTTAGGACAGGGTTATGGAAACACCATATATTTT. It translates to CASSLGQGYGNTIYF.

V is TRBV5-6 and J is TRBJ2-5; 7 bases match TRBD2. Germline V gene sequence: CDR1 SGHDT, CDR2 YYEEEE. Germline trimming cut 0 bases from V and 7 bases from J; bases unmatched to any gene: 3. The CDR3 covers 13 residues. In DNA, the CDR3 is TGTGCCAGCAGCTTGGTGGGGGAGGGGACCCAGTACTTC. Amino acid sequence: CASSLVGEGTQYF.

The chain has TRBV5-5 and TRBJ2-2; possibly TRBD1 for D (6 bases). The CDR3 is 16 residues long. The V and J ends lost 0 bases and 6 bases respectively, with 15 bases between them. Germline CDR1 and CDR2: SGHKS and YYEKEE (reference sequence). The chain's CDR3 is CASSLVPGAKAGELFF. In DNA, the CDR3 is TGTGCCAGCAGCTTGGTCCCAGGGGCCAAGGCCGGGGAGCTGTTTTTT.

The genes are TRBV11-2 and TRBJ1-1; 7 nucleotides line up with TRBD1. The CDR3 has 16 amino acids. V shed 4 bases, J shed 0 bases, and the junction held 8 bases outside the gene matches. CDR1 and CDR2 (germline): SGHAT, FQNNGV. The CDR3 protein is CASSSTGALMNTEAFF. CDR3 coding DNA: TGTGCCAGCAGCTCTACAGGGGCTCTAATGAACACTGAAGCTTTCTTT.

The chain couples TRBV7-2 to TRBJ2-1; D remains unclear. The CDR3 contains 14 residues. Germline V gives CDR1 SGHTA, CDR2 FQGNSA. V was trimmed by 6 bases and J by 3 bases, leaving 12 bases between them. In DNA, the CDR3 is TGTGCCAGCAGGTTACGAAGTGGCTACAATGAGCAGTTCTTC. Residues: CASRLRSGYNEQFF.

The genes are TRBV14 and TRBJ2-5; D not certain. The CDR3 length is 12 residues. The germline V gene encodes CDR1 SGHDN and CDR2 FVKESK. The V and J ends lost 4 bases and 5 bases respectively, with 8 bases between them. CDR3 protein: CASSRESETQYF. The CDR3 DNA reads as TGTGCCAGCAGCCGAGAAAGCGAGACCCAGTACTTC.

This chain connects TRBV7-2 to TRBJ1-1; D not certain. V lost 5 bases to trimming and J lost 4 bases, with 11 bases between them. This CDR3 comprises 13 residues. CDR1 and CDR2 from the germline V gene are SGHTA and FQGNSA. The CDR3 spells CASSLYWVTEAFF. The CDR3 DNA reads as TGTGCCAGCAGCCTATATTGGGTCACTGAAGCTTTCTTT.

The V gene is TRBV6-5, the J gene TRBJ2-5; a possible D gene is TRBD2 (6 bases). Trimming took off 7 bases at V and 2 bases at J, with 11 bases between the two ends. CDR3 length equals 13 residues. Germline-derived CDR1 and CDR2 are MNHEY and SVGAGI. The CDR3 spells CASTPEGQETQYF. In DNA form, the CDR3 reads TGTGCCAGCACCCCGGAGGGACAAGAGACCCAGTACTTC.

Concerning this clone: A much more abundant neighbour one base away suggests this may be a read error. The V call is TRBV6-1, the J call TRBJ2-7; unclear D gene. CDR3 length: 12 residues. The V end lost 6 bases, the J end lost 0 bases, and 6 bases lay between the germline ends. The germline gives CDR1 MNHNS, CDR2 SASEGT. The CDR3 is CASSLSSYEQYF. The CDR3 nucleotides read TGTGCCAGCAGCCTAAGCTCCTACGAGCAGTACTTC.

This clone was recorded at least ten times. This chain joins TRBV6-5 and TRBJ1-1; D gene unclear. Germline lookup yields CDR1 MNHEY and CDR2 SVGAGI. V shed 5 bases and J shed 3 bases, with 13 bases lying between them. The length of the CDR3 is 14 residues. For the CDR3, the DNA is TGTGCCAGCAGTGCCGTGGCAAGTGACACTGAAGCTTTCTTT. Protein sequence: CASSAVASDTEAFF.

The chain uses TRBV7-9 and TRBJ2-3; 9 bases match TRBD2. J lost 0 bases, V lost 3 bases, and 1 base had no gene match. The CDR3 sequence is 15 residues long. CDR1 and CDR2 (germline): SEHNR, FQNEAQ (reference sequence). CDR3 DNA sequence: TGTGCCAGCAGCTTTACTAGCGGGAGCACAGATACGCAGTATTTT. Its translation is CASSFTSGSTDTQYF. Full variable domain (rest looked up from reference TRBV7-9 and TRBJ2-3): DTGVSQNPRHKITKRGQNVTFRCDPISEHNRLYWYRQTLGQGPEFLTYFQNEAQLEKSRLLSDRFSAERPKGSFSTLEIQRTEQGDSAMYLCASSFTSGSTDTQYFGPGTRLTVL.

This chain joins TRBV19 and TRBJ2-5; maybe TRBD1 (5 bases). The CDR3 covers 14 residues. The germline V and J ends were trimmed by 5 bases and 5 bases, with 15 bases remaining between them. The germline V gene encodes CDR1 LNHDA and CDR2 SQIVND (reference sequence). The CDR3 bases are TGTGCCAGTAGTCCTCAGGGTTACCTTGAGACCCAGTACTTC. Its protein product is CASSPQGYLETQYF. The full variable domain, in which reference TRBV19 and TRBJ2-5 provide the parts outside the CDR3, is DGGITQSPKYLFRKEGQNVTLSCEQNLNHDAMYWYRQDPGQGLRLIYYSQIVNDFQKGDIAEGYSVSREKKESFPLTVTSAQKNPTAFYLCASSPQGYLETQYFGPGTRLLVL.

This chain connects TRBV5-4 to TRBJ1-4; D not certain. The CDR3 consists of 14 residues. Germline CDR1 and CDR2: SGHNT and YYREEE (reference sequence). V was cut by 6 bases and J by 7 bases, with 16 bases left in between. CDR3 amino acids: CASTPMGAGEKLFF. CDR3 bases: TGTGCCAGCACCCCGATGGGAGCAGGTGAAAAACTGTTTTTT.

This clone turned up a few times. The chain employs TRBV5-6 and TRBJ1-5; no definite D call. There are 10 residues in the CDR3. Germline V gene data show CDR1 as SGHDT and CDR2 as YYEEEE. V was cut by 4 bases and J by 6 bases, with 2 bases left in between. CDR3 DNA sequence: TGTGCCAGCAGCCTTCAGCCCCAGCATTTT. This sequence encodes CASSLQPQHF.

Of note for this clone: The sample contains more than one DNA sequence encoding this CDR3. This chain joins TRBV9 and TRBJ1-2, with D hard to call. The CDR3 spans 13 residues. Per the germline V gene, CDR1 is SGDLS and CDR2 is YYNGEE. Deletions cut 0 bases from V and 6 bases from J, with 9 bases between. In DNA, the CDR3 is TGTGCCAGCAGCGTAGTTCCCCCGAATGGCTACACCTTC. Translated: CASSVVPPNGYTF. The whole variable domain, remainder taken from reference TRBV9 and TRBJ1-2, is DSGVTQTPKHLITATGQRVTLRCSPRSGDLSVYWYQQSLDQGLQFLIQYYNGEERAKGNILERFSAQQFPDLHSELNLSSLELGDSALYFCASSVVPPNGYTFGSGTRLTVV.

In its sample, this clone was seen once. The genes are TRBV10-1 and TRBJ2-1; 7 positions agree with TRBD1. The CDR3 has 12 amino acids. Looked up from germline, CDR1 is WNHNN and CDR2 is SYGVQD (reference sequence). Trimming took 5 bases from V and 6 from J; bases not matched to a gene: 1. The CDR3 coding sequence is TGCGCCAGCAGTACAGGGGTCAATGAGCAGTTCTTC. This gives the protein CASSTGVNEQFF.

Points on this clone: In the same sample, other DNA sequences code for this CDR3. CDR3 sequence reads: CAFRGLPGGYTF. The CDR3 DNA is TGTGCCTTCCGGGGGCTCCCGGGGGGCTACACCTTC. The V gene is TRBV30, the J gene TRBJ1-2; TRBD1 is a possible D gene (6 bases). The CDR3 is 12 residues long. V lost 7 bases and J 8 bases, leaving 17 bases between the germline ends. Per the germline V gene, CDR1 is GTSNPN and CDR2 is SVGIG (reference sequence).

V is TRBV2 and J is TRBJ1-6; D perhaps matches TRBD1 (6 bases). The CDR3 totals 14 residues. Germline V gene sequence: CDR1 SNHLY, CDR2 FYNNEI. Trimming stripped 10 bases from V and 10 bases from J, with 20 bases between. CDR3 amino acids: CATEGPGVGSPLHF. CDR3 coding DNA: TGTGCCACGGAGGGGCCAGGGGTAGGATCACCCCTCCACTTT.